Listed here are 28 T cell receptor beta chains from one sample, sequenced in a study of control samples from healthy donors and cancer patients. Using immunoSEQ multiplex PCR, the repertoire was profiled, and TCRdb retains in-frame clones only, with some absent. This table holds fewer than 200,000 clones, nearly 90% found once. Sequencing was carried out using blood. The receptors come from a woman aged 45-65 years in good health.

This rearrangement joins TRBV4-1 to TRBJ2-7, with 7 bases fitting TRBD1. This CDR3 has 15 residues. V shed 3 bases and J 0 bases; nucleotides not matched to a gene: 5. Germline loops: CDR1 MGHRA, CDR2 YSYEKL. The CDR3 sequence: CASSQEQGHSYEQYF. The CDR3 DNA is TGCGCCAGCAGCCAGGAACAGGGGCACTCCTACGAGCAGTACTTC.

This clone was observed once. The rearrangement uses TRBV5-4 and TRBJ2-7; D is possibly TRBD2 (5 bases). The V gene lost 0 bases and the J gene lost 3 bases, with 10 bases spanning the gap. The germline gives CDR1 SGHNT, CDR2 YYREEE (reference sequence). The CDR3 spans 14 residues. Written as DNA, the CDR3 is TGTGCCAGCAGCTTGGGGTCTAGCCGCTACGAGCAGTACTTC. This encodes CASSLGSSRYEQYF.

This sequence joins TRBV6-5 and TRBJ1-4; D unresolved. V lost 6 bases, J lost 0 bases, and 8 bases lay in between. In germline, CDR1 is MNHEY, CDR2 SVGAGI. This CDR3 spans 14 amino acids. CDR3 nucleotides: TGTGCCAGCAGGACTTGGGCAACTAATGAAAAACTGTTTTTT. Amino acids: CASRTWATNEKLFF.

This sequence joins TRBV3-1 (or the pseudogene TRBV3-2) and TRBJ1-5; D call uncertain. The germline V gene encodes CDR1 LGHDT and CDR2 YNNKEL (reference sequence). There are 13 residues in the CDR3. V was clipped by 0 bases and J by 10 bases, with 10 bases between them. The CDR3: CASSQDRAGPQHF. Written as DNA, the CDR3 is TGTGCCAGCAGCCAAGATAGGGCTGGCCCCCAGCATTTT.

This chain's CDR3 is CASSPGQVQGEKLFF. CDR3 bases: TGTGCCAGCAGCCCCGGACAGGTCCAGGGTGAAAAACTGTTTTTT. The chain couples TRBV6-6 to TRBJ1-4; TRBD1 matches at 7 bases. The V gene's germline CDR1 is MNHNY and CDR2 SVGAGI (reference sequence). V lost 6 bases and J lost 7; bases outside the gene matches: 11. The CDR3 consists of 15 residues.

V and J are TRBV5-1 and TRBJ1-1, with D perhaps TRBD1 (5 bases). The ends were cut back, 0 bases at V and 2 bases at J, with 8 bases in the middle. In germline, CDR1 is SGHRS, CDR2 YFSETQ. This CDR3 is 14 amino acids long. CDR3 protein: CASSLGGINTEAFF. The CDR3 DNA sequence: TGCGCCAGCAGCTTGGGGGGGATTAACACTGAAGCTTTCTTT.

The chain couples TRBV30 to TRBJ1-4; D gene uncertain. The ends were cut back, 1 base at V and 0 bases at J, with 6 bases in the middle. Germline V CDR1 and CDR2: GTSNPN, SVGIG (reference sequence). This CDR3 contains 14 residues. The CDR3 protein is CAWSDSPTNEKLFF. The CDR3 DNA is TGTGCCTGGAGTGATTCGCCAACTAATGAAAAACTGTTTTTT. The full variable domain, completed using reference TRBV30 and TRBJ1-4, is SQTIHQWPATLVQPVGSPLSLECTVEGTSNPNLYWYRQAAGRGLQLLFYSVGIGQISSEVPQNLSASRPQDRQFILSSKKLLLSDSGFYLCAWSDSPTNEKLFFGSGTQLSVL.

The chain combines TRBV11-1 with TRBJ2-2, with TRBD1 matching over 8 bases. V lost 7 bases to trimming and J lost 3 bases; unmatched junction nucleotides: 7. CDR1 and CDR2 from the germline V gene are SGHAT and FQDESV (reference sequence). The CDR3 has 15 amino acids. The CDR3 reads CASIMDRDDTGELFF. The CDR3, as DNA: TGTGCCAGCATCATGGACAGGGATGACACCGGGGAGCTGTTTTTT.

The chain joins TRBV19 to TRBJ2-7, with D possibly TRBD1 on 6 matching bases. Germline CDR1 LNHDA, CDR2 SQIVND (reference sequence). The V end lost 4 bases, the J end lost 4 bases, and 14 bases lay between the germline ends. This CDR3 is 14 amino acids long. This CDR3 is CASSRSGTLYEQYF. In DNA, the CDR3 is TGTGCCAGTAGTAGATCCGGGACACTGTACGAGCAGTACTTC. Full variable domain (remainder filled in from reference TRBV19 and TRBJ2-7): DGGITQSPKYLFRKEGQNVTLSCEQNLNHDAMYWYRQDPGQGLRLIYYSQIVNDFQKGDIAEGYSVSREKKESFPLTVTSAQKNPTAFYLCASSRSGTLYEQYFGPGTRLTVT.

The chain joins TRBV9 to TRBJ2-1; 10 nucleotides match TRBD2. The CDR3 extends over 14 amino acids. V was pared by 5 bases and J by 6 bases, with 5 bases of the junction left unmatched. Per germline, CDR1 SGDLS and CDR2 YYNGEE. The CDR3 bases are TGTGCCAGCAGTCCGGCTAGCGGGAGCAATGAGCAGTTCTTC. Translated, it gives CASSPASGSNEQFF.

This chain joins TRBV7-2 and TRBJ1-1; D remains unclear. Trimming took 5 bases from V and 8 from J, leaving 12 bases between them. This CDR3 has 12 amino acids. Per the germline V gene, CDR1 is SGHTA and CDR2 is FQGNSA. This CDR3 reads CASSVYRQEAFF. In DNA form, the CDR3 reads TGTGCCAGCAGCGTCTACCGTCAGGAAGCTTTCTTT.

This chain uses TRBV9 with TRBJ2-6, with no clear D. Trimming stripped 6 bases from V and 0 bases from J, with 10 bases between. CDR1 SGDLS and CDR2 YYNGEE come from the germline V gene. This CDR3 has 15 residues. The CDR3 loop reads CASTVGNSGANVLTF. The CDR3 DNA follows: TGTGCCAGCACCGTGGGGAACTCTGGGGCCAACGTCCTGACTTTC.

The chain carries TRBV25-1 and TRBJ1-6; D uncertain. The CDR3 runs to 15 residues. Germline values: CDR1 MGHDK, CDR2 SYGVNS. The V end lost 5 bases, the J end lost 0 bases, and 8 bases lay between the germline ends. Here the CDR3 DNA reads TGTGCCAGCAGTCCGAGTAGCTCCTATAATTCACCCCTCCACTTT. It is translated as CASSPSSSYNSPLHF.

This chain joins TRBV12-5 and TRBJ1-1; D is unresolved. The V end was cut by 2 bases, the J end by 1 base, with 5 bases between. The V gene's germline CDR1 is LGHNT and CDR2 FRNRAP. The CDR3 contains 13 residues. DNA for the CDR3: TGTGCTAGTGGTTTGTATGCGAACACTGAAGCTTTCTTT. The encoded protein is CASGLYANTEAFF.

The V gene is TRBV29-1, the J gene TRBJ1-2; a weak D match, TRBD1 (5 bases). The CDR3 is made up of 11 amino acids. V lost 5 bases and J 4 bases, leaving 8 bases between the germline ends. Germline assignment: CDR1 SQVTM and CDR2 ANQGSEA. CDR3 region: CSVLTAYGYTF. Here the CDR3 DNA reads TGCAGCGTTTTGACAGCCTATGGCTACACCTTC. Complete variable domain (other parts from reference TRBV29-1 and TRBJ1-2): SAVISQKPSRDICQRGTSLTIQCQVDSQVTMMFWYRQQPGQSLTLIATANQGSEATYESGFVIDKFPISRPNLTFSTLTVSNMSPEDSSIYLCSVLTAYGYTFGSGTRLTVV.

V gene TRBV7-2 combines with J gene TRBJ2-3; TRBD2 matches at 14 bases. Germline V lookup: CDR1 SGHTA, CDR2 FQGNSA. The V segment lost 6 bases and the J segment 7 bases; nucleotides outside the gene matches: 9. The CDR3 is 16 residues long. The CDR3 bases are TGTGCCAGCAGTTTCAACGGACTAGCGGGGGGTAATACGCAGTATTTT. Translating gives CASSFNGLAGGNTQYF.

The chain employs TRBV28 and TRBJ1-6, with D possibly TRBD1 on 6 matching bases. From germline, CDR1 is MDHEN and CDR2 SYDVKM. The CDR3 extends over 14 amino acids. Trimming stripped 6 bases from V and 3 bases from J, with 9 bases between. CDR3 in DNA: TGTGCCAGCAGGGGGGACAACTATAATTCACCCCTCCACTTT. It yields the protein CASRGDNYNSPLHF.

This chain links TRBV19 with TRBJ1-5; D possibly corresponds to TRBD1 (5 bases). This CDR3 is built from 16 residues. Germline values: CDR1 LNHDA, CDR2 SQIVND (reference sequence). Trimming removed 6 bases from V and 0 bases from J, with 15 bases in between. CDR3 amino acids: CASRGREVFSNQPQHF. The CDR3 bases are TGTGCCAGTAGGGGCAGGGAGGTTTTTAGCAATCAGCCCCAGCATTTT.

The chain recombines TRBV7-9 with TRBJ1-2; the D gene is possibly TRBD1 (6 bases). The CDR3 covers 14 residues. Germline V gives CDR1 SEHNR, CDR2 FQNEAQ (reference sequence). V lost 3 bases and J lost 7, with 15 bases in between. The CDR3 region is CASSFPSGAGGYTF. The CDR3 DNA reads as TGTGCCAGCAGCTTCCCGTCGGGGGCAGGTGGCTACACCTTC.

The chain links TRBV29-1 to TRBJ2-1; D is undetermined. The CDR3 length is 13 residues. V lost 4 bases to trimming and J lost 9 bases, with 16 bases between them. Germline loops: CDR1 SQVTM, CDR2 ANQGSEA. CDR3 DNA sequence: TGCAGCGTTGGAGTGATGGGGTCTGGTGAGCAGTTCTTC. Its protein is CSVGVMGSGEQFF.

V usage is TRBV4-1 and J usage is TRBJ2-1, with 13 bases identical to TRBD2. This CDR3 contains 18 residues. In germline, CDR1 is MGHRA, CDR2 YSYEKL. V lost 6 bases to trimming and J lost 7 bases; unmatched junction nucleotides: 15. The CDR3 nucleotides are TGCGCCAGCAGTCGGCGACTAGCGGGGGGCGCAAACGGAAATGAGCAGTTCTTC. As protein: CASSRRLAGGANGNEQFF.

This clone showed up just once. The rearrangement links TRBV5-1 to TRBJ2-3; no reliable D call. V was shortened by 3 bases and J by 0 bases, with 11 bases between the two germline ends. Germline V gene sequence: CDR1 SGHRS, CDR2 YFSETQ. The CDR3 contains 15 residues. CDR3 region: CASSSGARSTDTQYF. Written as DNA, the CDR3 is TGCGCCAGCAGCTCGGGTGCGCGAAGCACAGATACGCAGTATTTT. Complete variable domain (other parts from reference TRBV5-1 and TRBJ2-3): KAGVTQTPRYLIKTRGQQVTLSCSPISGHRSVSWYQQTPGQGLQFLFEYFSETQRNKGNFPGRFSGRQFSNSRSEMNVSTLELGDSALYLCASSSGARSTDTQYFGPGTRLTVL.

The chain carries TRBV21-1 and TRBJ1-5; TRBD1, the table's D call, lacks a check against the DNA. TRBV21-1 constitutes a pseudogene. The CDR3 covers 19 residues. The CDR3 DNA reads as TGTGCCAGCAGCAAGCGGAGGACAGGGGGCGTGAAGGGCAATCAGCCCCAGCATTTT. Protein sequence: CASSKRRTGGVKGNQPQHF.

The CDR3 DNA reads TGTGCCAGCAGCTTAGCGTCAGGGGGCTCAGGTGACACCATATATTTT. Translating it yields CASSLASGGSGDTIYF. The genes are TRBV7-2 and TRBJ1-3, with TRBD1 identical over 8 bases. The J segment lost 8 bases and the V segment lost 0 bases, leaving 9 bases of the junction unmatched. Germline V gene sequence: CDR1 SGHTA, CDR2 FQGNSA. The CDR3 loop spans 16 amino acids. Together with reference TRBV7-2 and TRBJ1-3, the CDR3 gives the full variable domain: GAGVSQSPSNKVTEKGKDVELRCDPISGHTALYWYRQSLGQGLEFLIYFQGNSAPDKSGLPSDRFSAERTGGSVSTLTIQRTQQEDSAVYLCASSLASGGSGDTIYFGEGSWLTVV.

The chain employs TRBV10-3 and TRBJ1-1, with 7 bases aligning to TRBD1. The germline CDR1 and CDR2 sequences are ENHRY and SYGVKD. V shed 2 bases and J 4 bases; nucleotides not matched to a gene: 4. The length of the CDR3 is 14 residues. The CDR3 DNA sequence: TGTGCCATCAGTGAGGAGACAGGGTCCACTGAAGCTTTCTTT. Translating gives CAISEETGSTEAFF.

The chain links TRBV19 to TRBJ2-3, with D possibly TRBD1 on 6 matching bases. There are 14 residues in the CDR3. Germline CDR1 and CDR2: LNHDA and SQIVND (reference sequence). V was cut by 5 bases and J by 4 bases, with 13 bases left in between. The CDR3 protein is CASSLPAGADTQYF. The CDR3 DNA sequence: TGTGCCAGTAGTCTCCCAGCAGGGGCAGATACGCAGTATTTT.

The J gene is TRBJ1-1, the V gene TRBV18; no clear D gene. This CDR3 has 14 amino acids. The V gene's germline CDR1 is KGHSH and CDR2 LQKENI. V was shortened by 1 base and J by 1 base, with 7 bases between the two germline ends. The CDR3 protein is CASSPRLENTEAFF. CDR3 in DNA: TGTGCCAGCTCACCACGTCTGGAGAACACTGAAGCTTTCTTT.

J is TRBJ2-7 and V is TRBV7-9, with TRBD1 matching 10 bases. Looked up from germline, CDR1 is SEHNR and CDR2 is FQNEAQ (reference sequence). The CDR3 spans 18 residues. The ends lost 2 bases at V and 1 base at J; junction bases unmatched: 11. CDR3 DNA sequence: TGTGCCAGCAGCTTAACTTCTAAGACAGGGGGCCGGTCCTACGAGCAGTACTTC. Amino acids: CASSLTSKTGGRSYEQYF.